This T cell receptor beta chain was documented in a study of identical twins. A universal primer site arose from template switching, and cDNA bore unique molecular identifiers. TCRdb fed the 5' RACE reads into MiXCR, producing one record per CDR3 protein. The table includes about 220,000 distinct CDR3 sequences, roughly 9.4% detected once. Regarding the study as a whole: Modelling underestimated the level of out-of-frame TCR alpha sharing observed in monozygotic twins. Abundant cord blood beta clonotypes carried fewer insertions; memory repertoires showed none. Twin-shared out-of-frame alpha sequences were enriched for low generation probability.

A note on this clonotype: The antigen is undetermined.

Germline values: CDR1 GTSNPN, CDR2 SVGIG (reference sequence). The V end was cut by 2 bases, the J end by 3 bases, with 10 bases between. The CDR3 runs 13 residues. The sequence was collected from a young woman in good health. The source material was memory (CD45RO+) T cells sorted from blood. The V gene is TRBV30, the J gene TRBJ1-1; D is unclear. The CDR3 region is CAWSIRMDTEAFF. In nucleotides, the CDR3 is TGTGCCTGGAGTATCCGAATGGACACTGAAGCTTTCTTT.